Below are 22 T cell receptor beta chains sequenced from a single sample in a study of a mutant IDH1 vaccine in newly diagnosed glioma. Repertoires were generated with immunoSEQ multiplex PCR, while TCRdb's copy carries only in-frame clones and drops some. The table has tens of thousands of clones, 60% to 75% seen once. Time point: week 35, safety follow-up. Doses consisted of 300 ug of mutant IDH1 20-mer peptide each, paired with topical imiquimod. Their antigen targets remain unknown. The sample was PBMCs, taken from a glioma patient whose treatment included an IDH1 peptide vaccine. The source is a man aged 45-65 years with glioma.

CDR3 residues: CASSWTPSRADTQYF. The CDR3 nucleotides read TGTGCCAGTAGTTGGACACCGTCACGGGCAGATACGCAGTATTTT. The chain has TRBV19 and TRBJ2-3; a weak D match, TRBD1 (5 bases). This CDR3 spans 15 amino acids. Trimming pared 5 bases from V and 4 bases from J, leaving 16 bases between. Germline V lookup: CDR1 LNHDA, CDR2 SQIVND (reference sequence).

This clone has only one observation. This chain joins TRBV15 and TRBJ1-1; 8 positions agree with TRBD1. The length of the CDR3 is 15 residues. From germline, CDR1 is LNHNV and CDR2 YYDKDF (reference sequence). V dropped 5 bases and J dropped 1; count of bases not matched to a gene: 6. CDR3 DNA sequence: TGTGCCACCAGCGAAAGACAGGGGACGAACACTGAAGCTTTCTTT. This gives the protein CATSERQGTNTEAFF.

The rearrangement uses TRBV30 and TRBJ1-1, with a possible D match to TRBD1 (5 bases). Per germline, CDR1 GTSNPN and CDR2 SVGIG (reference sequence). This CDR3 has 14 amino acids. With 3 bases removed from V and 1 base from J, the gap between germline ends came to 12 bases. The CDR3 loop reads CAWSKRQPNTEAFF. CDR3 DNA sequence: TGTGCCTGGAGCAAACGACAGCCGAACACTGAAGCTTTCTTT. The full variable domain, in which reference TRBV30 and TRBJ1-1 provide the parts outside the CDR3, is SQTIHQWPATLVQPVGSPLSLECTVEGTSNPNLYWYRQAAGRGLQLLFYSVGIGQISSEVPQNLSASRPQDRQFILSSKKLLLSDSGFYLCAWSKRQPNTEAFFGQGTRLTVV.

This clone was observed a few times. The rearrangement links TRBV18 to TRBJ2-7; D unresolved. From germline, CDR1 is KGHSH and CDR2 LQKENI. V lost 2 bases and J lost 6, with 8 bases in between. This CDR3 has 12 residues. CDR3 coding DNA: TGTGCCAGCTCACCAATCCGGAGCGAGCAGTACTTC. It yields the protein CASSPIRSEQYF.

The gene calls are TRBV18 and TRBJ2-7, with D tentatively TRBD1 (6 bases). V lost 3 bases and J 7 bases, leaving 16 bases between the germline ends. This CDR3 contains 14 residues. The germline V gene has CDR1 KGHSH and CDR2 LQKENI. The CDR3 DNA reads as TGTGCCAGCTCACCTGGGGGCCCTGGGGGTGAGCAGTACTTC. Its translation is CASSPGGPGGEQYF. The whole variable domain, remainder taken from reference TRBV18 and TRBJ2-7, is NAGVMQNPRHLVRRRGQEARLRCSPMKGHSHVYWYRQLPEEGLKFMVYLQKENIIDESGMPKERFSAEFPKEGPSILRIQQVVRGDSAAYFCASSPGGPGGEQYFGPGTRLTVT.

This sequence joins TRBV7-3 and TRBJ2-1; possible D gene TRBD1, 6 bases. V shed 2 bases and J shed 10 bases, with 12 bases lying between them. There are 13 residues in the CDR3. Germline V gene lookup returns CDR1 SGHTA and CDR2 FQGTGA. Written as DNA, the CDR3 is TGTGCCAGCAGCTTAGGCAGGGGTATCGAGCAGTTCTTC. Protein product: CASSLGRGIEQFF.

The genes are TRBV6-5 and TRBJ2-3; D remains ambiguous. CDR3 length: 15 residues. The germline V gene encodes CDR1 MNHEY and CDR2 SVGAGI. The V end lost 0 bases, the J end lost 8 bases, and 15 bases lay between the germline ends. The CDR3 DNA reads as TGTGCCAGCAGTTACTCCTCCCCTGAACAGAGTACGCAGTATTTT. Amino acid sequence: CASSYSSPEQSTQYF.

This clone was seen a handful of times. This chain connects TRBV2 to TRBJ2-6; possible D gene TRBD2, 6 bases. The ends were cut back, 8 bases at V and 4 bases at J, with 15 bases in the middle. The germline CDR1 and CDR2 sequences are SNHLY and FYNNEI. The CDR3 runs to 15 residues. In nucleotides, the CDR3 is TGTGCCAGCGGTAAAAGGGGAGGCGGGGCCAACGTCCTGACTTTC. Translated: CASGKRGGGANVLTF.

The rearrangement links TRBV30 to TRBJ1-2, with a tentative D call TRBD1 (5 bases). The V end was cut by 7 bases, the J end by 4 bases, with 16 bases between. Germline assignment: CDR1 GTSNPN and CDR2 SVGIG (reference sequence). The CDR3 has 13 residues. CDR3 sequence (DNA): TGTGCCTACCAGACAGTATCGACCTATGGCTACACCTTC. This sequence encodes CAYQTVSTYGYTF.

The chain links TRBV19 to TRBJ2-5; 7 bases are shared with TRBD1. Germline CDR1 reads LNHDA; CDR2 reads SQIVND (reference sequence). CDR3 length equals 13 residues. Losses at the gene ends were 5 bases for V and 3 bases for J; bases not matched to a gene: 3. CDR3 coding DNA: TGTGCCAGTAGTTGGGACAGAGAAGAGACCCAGTACTTC. It encodes CASSWDREETQYF.

J is TRBJ2-7 and V is TRBV2; D is possibly TRBD1 or TRBD2 (6 bases each). CDR3 size: 14 residues. V lost 8 bases to trimming and J lost 0 bases, with 14 bases between them. Germline CDR1 reads SNHLY; CDR2 reads FYNNEI. In nucleotides, the CDR3 is TGTGCCAGCCACAGGGACTGGAGCTCCTACGAGCAGTACTTC. As protein: CASHRDWSSYEQYF.

The chain combines TRBV7-9 with TRBJ1-2; D possibly corresponds to TRBD1 (6 bases). This CDR3 is built from 13 residues. From germline, CDR1 is SEHNR and CDR2 FQNEAQ (reference sequence). V lost 6 bases and J 11 bases, leaving 19 bases between the germline ends. In nucleotides, the CDR3 is TGTGCCAGCAGTACGGGACAAGGAAATAGATACACCTTC. It is translated as CASSTGQGNRYTF.

The J gene is TRBJ2-5, the V gene TRBV7-8; D possibly matches TRBD1 or TRBD2 (5 bases each). The germline V gene encodes CDR1 SGHVS and CDR2 FQNEAQ. The V and J ends lost 0 bases and 3 bases respectively, with 17 bases between them. CDR3 length: 17 residues. The CDR3 region is CASSLAPPGTHKETQYF. The CDR3 coding sequence is TGTGCCAGCAGCTTAGCGCCCCCCGGGACGCACAAAGAGACCCAGTACTTC.

The chain uses TRBV7-2 and TRBJ2-3; TRBD1 matches at 7 bases. Losses at the gene ends were 5 bases for V and 2 bases for J; bases not matched to a gene: 7. The CDR3 extends over 15 amino acids. Looked up from germline, CDR1 is SGHTA and CDR2 is FQGNSA. The CDR3 nucleotides read TGTGCCAGCAGCCTCCAGACAGGGTCCACAGATACGCAGTATTTT. Protein product: CASSLQTGSTDTQYF.

This chain joins TRBV10-1 and TRBJ2-1, with D possibly being TRBD2 (6 bases). CDR1 and CDR2 from the germline V gene are WNHNN and SYGVQD (reference sequence). Trimming stripped 7 bases from V and 2 bases from J, with 15 bases between. The CDR3 is 15 amino acids. The CDR3 here is CASNNRDSPYNEQFF. Written as DNA, the CDR3 is TGCGCCAGCAATAACCGGGACTCCCCCTACAATGAGCAGTTCTTC.

The V gene is TRBV6-6, the J gene TRBJ2-1, with TRBD1 identical over 7 bases. CDR3 length: 14 amino acids. The J segment lost 2 bases and the V segment lost 7 bases, leaving 5 bases of the junction unmatched. CDR1 is MNHNY, CDR2 SVGAGI, per germline (reference sequence). The CDR3 DNA follows: TGTGCCAGCAACGCAGGGGGAACCTACAATGAGCAGTTCTTC. Translated: CASNAGGTYNEQFF.

The rearrangement uses TRBV7-9 and TRBJ1-1; D remains ambiguous. Deletions cut 8 bases from V and 2 bases from J, with 9 bases between. Germline V gene data show CDR1 as SEHNR and CDR2 as FQNEAQ (reference sequence). The CDR3 spans 12 residues. This chain's CDR3 is CASLVSNTEAFF. CDR3 sequence (DNA): TGTGCCAGCCTCGTAAGCAACACTGAAGCTTTCTTT.

This rearrangement joins TRBV7-9 to TRBJ1-2, with unresolved D. Germline CDR1 and CDR2: SEHNR and FQNEAQ (reference sequence). Trimming shortened V by 5 bases and J by 6 bases, and 19 bases separated the two germline ends. This CDR3 has 15 amino acids. The CDR3: CASSPSGEGRHGYTF. For the CDR3, the DNA is TGTGCCAGCAGCCCATCCGGGGAAGGGAGGCATGGCTACACCTTC.

The V and J genes are TRBV29-1 and TRBJ2-7; tentatively, D is TRBD2 (5 bases). The CDR3 is 13 amino acids. Germline CDR1 is SQVTM and CDR2 is ANQGSEA. V lost 4 bases and J 1 base, leaving 11 bases between the germline ends. In DNA form, the CDR3 reads TGCAGCGTTGGGCCGACGGGATCCTACGAGCAGTACTTC. Residues: CSVGPTGSYEQYF.

This chain connects TRBV5-6 to TRBJ1-5; D gene ambiguous. Trimming removed 0 bases from V and 6 bases from J, with 10 bases in between. CDR3 length: 14 residues. Germline lookup yields CDR1 SGHDT and CDR2 YYEEEE. The CDR3 spells CASSLGTAAQPQHF. Written as DNA, the CDR3 is TGTGCCAGCAGCTTGGGAACAGCGGCTCAGCCCCAGCATTTT.

The V and J genes are TRBV6-5 and TRBJ1-5; D possibly corresponds to TRBD1 (6 bases). The CDR3 consists of 15 residues. The germline V gene encodes CDR1 MNHEY and CDR2 SVGAGI. V lost 6 bases and J lost 2, with 14 bases in between. The chain's CDR3 is CASRPYREGNQPQHF. The CDR3 bases are TGTGCCAGCAGACCGTACAGGGAGGGCAATCAGCCCCAGCATTTT.

This chain joins TRBV30 and TRBJ2-7, with a possible D match to TRBD2 (6 bases). Germline lookup yields CDR1 GTSNPN and CDR2 SVGIG (reference sequence). V lost 3 bases, J lost 3 bases, and 24 bases lay in between. The CDR3 contains 17 residues. DNA of the CDR3: TGTGCCTGGAGCCCGAAGTCCCGTCCCGGAGGGATCTACGAGCAGTACTTC. It yields the protein CAWSPKSRPGGIYEQYF. The complete variable domain, with remaining parts taken from reference TRBV30 and TRBJ2-7, reads SQTIHQWPATLVQPVGSPLSLECTVEGTSNPNLYWYRQAAGRGLQLLFYSVGIGQISSEVPQNLSASRPQDRQFILSSKKLLLSDSGFYLCAWSPKSRPGGIYEQYFGPGTRLTVT.